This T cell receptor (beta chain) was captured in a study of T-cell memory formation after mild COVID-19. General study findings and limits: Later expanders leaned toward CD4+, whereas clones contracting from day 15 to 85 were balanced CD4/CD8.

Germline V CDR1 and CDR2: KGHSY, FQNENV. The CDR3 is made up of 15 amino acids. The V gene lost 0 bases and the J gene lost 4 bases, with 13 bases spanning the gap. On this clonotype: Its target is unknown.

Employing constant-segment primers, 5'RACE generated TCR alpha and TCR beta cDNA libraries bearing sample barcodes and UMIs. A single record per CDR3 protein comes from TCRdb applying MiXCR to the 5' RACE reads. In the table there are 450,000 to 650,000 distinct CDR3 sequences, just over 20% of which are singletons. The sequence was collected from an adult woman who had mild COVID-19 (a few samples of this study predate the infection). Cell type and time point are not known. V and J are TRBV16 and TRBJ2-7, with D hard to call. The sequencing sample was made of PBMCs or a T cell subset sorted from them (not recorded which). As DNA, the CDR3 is TGTGCCAGCAGCCAATCGTCCATAGGGTTTTACGAGCAGTACTTC. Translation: CASSQSSIGFYEQYF.